The 20 T cell receptor beta chains presented below share a single source sample, sequenced in a study of CD8 T cells in Susac syndrome. RNA totalling about 0.5 to 1 ug underwent reverse transcription with random hexamers. TCRdb called the immunoSEQ multiplex PCR reads again in MiXCR, with one record for every CDR3 protein. The profile shows about 120,000 distinct CDR3 sequences, about 93% of them singletons. The sequencing sample was made of CD8+ T cells from PBMCs. The receptors here all came from a human donor with Susac syndrome.

The rearrangement joins TRBV10-3 to TRBJ1-1; D gene unclear. The CDR3 has 13 amino acids. Trimming left V 6 bases short and J 8 bases short, with 16 bases between. Germline CDR1 and CDR2: ENHRY and SYGVKD. The DNA for the CDR3 is TGTGCCATCAGAGATCAGGATGACCGAGAAGCTTTCTTT. Translation: CAIRDQDDREAFF.

V usage is TRBV7-2 and J usage is TRBJ2-3; tentatively, D is TRBD1 or TRBD2 (5 bases each). Germline CDR1 SGHTA, CDR2 FQGNSA. The CDR3 has 19 residues. V lost 5 bases and J lost 6, with 30 bases in between. The CDR3 DNA is TGTGCCAGCAGCCCCCGGGCCATCCTCGGGACGGGATTTGCGGATACGCAGTATTTT. Protein sequence: CASSPRAILGTGFADTQYF. The full variable domain, in which reference TRBV7-2 and TRBJ2-3 provide the parts outside the CDR3, is GAGVSQSPSNKVTEKGKDVELRCDPISGHTALYWYRQSLGQGLEFLIYFQGNSAPDKSGLPSDRFSAERTGGSVSTLTIQRTQQEDSAVYLCASSPRAILGTGFADTQYFGPGTRLTVL.

This rearrangement joins TRBV3-1 to TRBJ2-3; D is possibly TRBD2 (6 bases). Germline V gene sequence: CDR1 LGHDT, CDR2 YNNKEL (reference sequence). The CDR3 is made up of 14 amino acids. With 4 bases removed from V and 6 bases from J, the gap between germline ends came to 14 bases. The CDR3 loop reads CASSPGGVADTQYF. The CDR3 DNA reads TGTGCCAGCAGCCCTGGAGGGGTAGCCGATACGCAGTATTTT.

J is TRBJ2-3 and V is TRBV14; TRBD1 aligns across 7 bases. Germline loops: CDR1 SGHDN, CDR2 FVKESK. The ends lost 3 bases at V and 2 bases at J; junction bases unmatched: 5. This CDR3 has 15 residues. CDR3 nucleotides: TGTGCCAGCAGCCACCTTGGGACAGTCACAGATACGCAGTATTTT. It is translated as CASSHLGTVTDTQYF.

The V gene is TRBV6-5, the J gene TRBJ1-2; possibly TRBD1 for D (5 bases). V lost 6 bases, J lost 5 bases, and 16 bases lay in between. Looked up from germline, CDR1 is MNHEY and CDR2 is SVGAGI. This CDR3 spans 14 amino acids. CDR3 region: CASRPLGDIYGYTF. The CDR3 region has the DNA TGTGCCAGCAGACCACTAGGGGATATTTATGGCTACACCTTC.

This sequence joins TRBV13 and TRBJ2-3; the D gene is possibly TRBD1 (5 bases). The CDR3 is made up of 15 amino acids. The germline V and J ends were trimmed by 1 base and 0 bases, with 8 bases remaining between them. Germline V gene sequence: CDR1 PRHDT, CDR2 FYEKMQ (reference sequence). The CDR3 region has the DNA TGTGCCAGCAGCTTAGTTGGGGCAAGCACAGATACGCAGTATTTT. It encodes CASSLVGASTDTQYF.

The chain uses TRBV4-3 and TRBJ2-3, with D possibly TRBD2 on 6 matching bases. Trimming stripped 4 bases from V and 0 bases from J, with 11 bases between. Germline CDR1 and CDR2: LGHNA and YSLEER. The CDR3 spans 15 residues. CDR3 in amino acids: CASSRGLASTDTQYF. The CDR3 bases are TGCGCCAGCAGCCGCGGGCTAGCGAGCACAGATACGCAGTATTTT.

The chain employs TRBV29-1 and TRBJ2-1; no definite D call. The CDR3 runs 12 residues. V lost 4 bases and J 10 bases, leaving 14 bases between the germline ends. CDR1 is SQVTM, CDR2 ANQGSEA, per germline. The CDR3 region is CSVVGSTGEQFF. CDR3 coding DNA: TGCAGCGTTGTCGGAAGCACGGGCGAGCAGTTCTTC.

This clonotype was observed a handful of times. The gene calls are TRBV29-1 and TRBJ1-1; no clear D gene. The CDR3 has 13 residues. In germline, CDR1 is SQVTM, CDR2 ANQGSEA. Trimming stripped 4 bases from V and 1 base from J, with 10 bases between. The CDR3 here is CSVVREGNTEAFF. DNA for the CDR3: TGCAGCGTTGTCCGGGAGGGGAACACTGAAGCTTTCTTT.

V is TRBV7-9 and J is TRBJ2-7, with D hard to call. Germline CDR1 SEHNR, CDR2 FQNEAQ (reference sequence). V was clipped by 4 bases and J by 4 bases, with 8 bases between them. This CDR3 region has 12 residues. The CDR3 spells CASSSAGYEQYF. The CDR3 bases are TGTGCCAGCAGCTCGGCCGGTTACGAGCAGTACTTC.

V gene TRBV12-3 or TRBV12-4 combines with J gene TRBJ2-5, with 10 positions matching TRBD1. V lost 2 bases and J lost 5; bases outside the gene matches: 5. The CDR3 has 15 amino acids. CDR3 nucleotides: TGTGCCAGCAGTTTAAGGGGGACAGGGGAGGAGACCCAGTACTTC. Protein product: CASSLRGTGEETQYF.

The rearrangement uses TRBV10-3 and TRBJ1-2, with TRBD1 matching over 7 bases. The CDR3 runs to 15 residues. V dropped 2 bases and J dropped 4; count of bases not matched to a gene: 7. Germline CDR1 reads ENHRY; CDR2 reads SYGVKD. In DNA form, the CDR3 reads TGTGCCATCAGTGAGACCGGGACAGCTGTCTATGGCTACACCTTC. Translation gives CAISETGTAVYGYTF.

This chain joins TRBV20-1 and TRBJ2-1; D may be TRBD1 (6 bases). The CDR3 runs 14 residues. The V gene lost 6 bases and the J gene lost 4 bases, with 16 bases spanning the gap. Germline CDR1 DFQATT, CDR2 SNEGSKA (reference sequence). CDR3 sequence (DNA): TGCAGTGCCAACCCCCGGGACACTTACAATGAGCAGTTCTTC. Translating gives CSANPRDTYNEQFF.

V usage is TRBV27 and J usage is TRBJ1-1, with TRBD1 identical over 7 bases. In germline, CDR1 is MNHEY, CDR2 SMNVEV (reference sequence). The CDR3 runs to 15 residues. V was pared by 8 bases and J by 1 base, with 10 bases of the junction left unmatched. The CDR3 nucleotides are TGTGCCAGCCTTAGTCTGGGACAGCCGAACACTGAAGCTTTCTTT. Its protein product is CASLSLGQPNTEAFF.

The chain joins TRBV10-2 to TRBJ1-3; 7 bases line up with TRBD1. The CDR3 is made up of 15 amino acids. Germline V gene sequence: CDR1 WSHSY, CDR2 SAAADI. Unmatched junction bases numbered 5, after V lost 6 bases and J lost 0 bases. The CDR3 DNA reads as TGCGCCAGCAGACCCAGGGACAGCTCTGGAAACACCATATATTTT. It yields the protein CASRPRDSSGNTIYF.

The J gene is TRBJ1-1, the V gene TRBV20-1; no reliable D call. V lost 1 base, J lost 7 bases, and 10 bases lay in between. Germline CDR1 DFQATT, CDR2 SNEGSKA (reference sequence). The CDR3 is made up of 12 amino acids. The DNA of the CDR3 is TGCAGTGCTAGAGGGATGTCAGGTGAAGCTTTCTTT. Translation: CSARGMSGEAFF.

The chain recombines TRBV6-2 or TRBV6-3 with TRBJ1-6; weak D call: TRBD1 (5 bases). Germline-derived CDR1 and CDR2 are MNHEY and SVGEGT. Trimming took 8 bases from V and 10 from J, leaving 12 bases between them. The CDR3 consists of 12 residues. The CDR3 DNA reads TGTGCCAGCTCAGGGTGGAGATCACCCCTCCACTTT. Residues: CASSGWRSPLHF.

This clonotype was seen once. V usage is TRBV4-1 and J usage is TRBJ1-5; possibly TRBD1 for D (5 bases). V was pared by 2 bases and J by 1 base, with 6 bases between. The CDR3 covers 14 residues. CDR1 and CDR2 (germline): MGHRA, YSYEKL. CDR3 in amino acids: CASSQQGSNQPQHF. Written as DNA, the CDR3 is TGCGCCAGCAGCCAACAGGGAAGCAATCAGCCCCAGCATTTT.

This clonotype was detected only once. This sequence joins TRBV5-1 and TRBJ2-1, with TRBD2 as a possible D gene (5 bases). V was pared by 0 bases and J by 6 bases, with 13 bases between. Germline V lookup: CDR1 SGHRS, CDR2 YFSETQ. This CDR3 spans 15 amino acids. In DNA form, the CDR3 reads TGCGCCAGCAGCTTGGCGGAGGACTGGGGCAATGAGCAGTTCTTC. Translating it yields CASSLAEDWGNEQFF.

CDR3: CASSLGRVTDTQYF. Written as DNA, the CDR3 is TGTGCCAGCAGCTTAGGCCGGGTCACAGATACGCAGTATTTT. The chain joins TRBV13 to TRBJ2-3; D remains ambiguous. Germline V gene sequence: CDR1 PRHDT, CDR2 FYEKMQ (reference sequence). This CDR3 region has 14 residues. Trimming removed 0 bases at V and 2 bases at J, with 6 bases between.